This TCR beta chain emerged from a study of metastatic and nonmetastatic thyroid tumors. Across the study: Repertoire comparisons spanned blood and tumor or nodule tissue from malignant and benign thyroid patients.

Original data processing: The study built a papillary thyroid cancer distant-metastasis classifier from CDR3 differences across clinicopathological groups. TCRdb used MiXCR to call clones anew from the PCR reads. TCRdb's processing, not the authors', yielded these V and J calls. This table holds about 40,000 clones, roughly 16% found once. This clone turned up a few times. As yet, its antigen is unknown. All patients were untreated before thyroid surgery. Study-level points and caveats: Patients with malignant thyroid tumors reportedly had significantly higher TCR beta diversity than those with benign nodules, in blood and tumor.

Trimming shortened V by 9 bases and J by 4 bases, and 13 bases separated the two germline ends. The CDR3 runs to 13 residues. The V gene's germline CDR1 is SNHLY and CDR2 FYNNEI. Sequencing was carried out using blood. The sequence was collected from a female donor with papillary thyroid cancer or a benign thyroid nodule (not recorded which). Some clones in this sample may be carry-over from other donors' samples. The genes are TRBV2 and TRBJ2-1, with D perhaps matching TRBD2 (5 bases). This CDR3 reads CARGTIAYNEQFF. The CDR3 DNA reads TGTGCCAGAGGAACCATAGCGTACAATGAGCAGTTCTTC.